The 15 T cell receptor beta chains given below trace back to one sample, sequenced in a study of tumor-infiltrating lymphocytes in localized non-small cell lung cancer. TCRdb keeps only in-frame clones here, not all; method: immunoSEQ multiplex PCR. The sample includes several thousand clones, about three quarters of them seen just once. Sequenced material: lung tumor tissue. The receptors shown here come from a human donor with non-small cell lung cancer.

This chain joins TRBV29-1 and TRBJ2-2; TRBD1 aligns across 7 bases. Germline values: CDR1 SQVTM, CDR2 ANQGSEA. J gave up 7 bases and V 6 bases, and 11 bases lay outside the gene matches. The CDR3 is 14 residues long. This CDR3 reads CSVQDRPGGGELFF. The CDR3 DNA reads TGCAGCGTCCAAGATCGTCCAGGGGGCGGGGAGCTGTTTTTT.

This chain joins TRBV29-1 and TRBJ1-1; 9 nucleotides match TRBD1. This CDR3 is built from 14 residues. Germline CDR1 reads SQVTM; CDR2 reads ANQGSEA. J gave up 4 bases and V 6 bases, and 9 bases lay outside the gene matches. CDR3 sequence: CSVDLQGASTEAFF. CDR3 DNA sequence: TGCAGCGTGGATTTACAGGGGGCTAGCACTGAAGCTTTCTTT. Drawing the rest from reference TRBV29-1 and TRBJ1-1, the complete variable domain is SAVISQKPSRDICQRGTSLTIQCQVDSQVTMMFWYRQQPGQSLTLIATANQGSEATYESGFVIDKFPISRPNLTFSTLTVSNMSPEDSSIYLCSVDLQGASTEAFFGQGTRLTVV.

V usage is TRBV18 and J usage is TRBJ2-3; D might be TRBD1 (6 bases). The CDR3 has 15 residues. The V end lost 2 bases, the J end lost 1 base, and 10 bases lay between the germline ends. Per the germline V gene, CDR1 is KGHSH and CDR2 is LQKENI. CDR3 loop: CASSPNQGRTDTQYF. In nucleotides, the CDR3 is TGTGCCAGCTCACCAAATCAGGGGCGCACAGATACGCAGTATTTT.

The CDR3 protein is CASSFTGVGYGYTF. For the CDR3, the DNA is TGTGCCAGCAGTTTTACAGGGGTGGGGTATGGCTACACCTTC. The chain carries TRBV6-1 and TRBJ1-2, with TRBD1 matching over 7 bases. From germline, CDR1 is MNHNS and CDR2 SASEGT. The CDR3 is made up of 14 amino acids. J was trimmed by 5 bases and V by 5 bases; bases with no gene match: 8.

The chain uses TRBV2 and TRBJ2-7; tentative D call: TRBD1 (5 bases). The CDR3 has 13 residues. V was cut by 2 bases and J by 6 bases, with 11 bases left in between. CDR1 is SNHLY and CDR2 is FYNNEI in the germline V gene. The CDR3 region is CASSEQPGAEQYF. CDR3 DNA sequence: TGTGCCAGCAGTGAACAGCCTGGGGCCGAGCAGTACTTC.

This clone was detected once. The chain employs TRBV6-1 and TRBJ1-1; D may be TRBD1 (6 bases). V was shortened by 7 bases and J by 4 bases, with 16 bases between the two germline ends. Germline V gene sequence: CDR1 MNHNS, CDR2 SASEGT. The CDR3 extends over 14 amino acids. The CDR3 protein is CASILGGGSTEAFF. The CDR3 nucleotides read TGTGCCAGCATCCTGGGGGGGGGCAGCACTGAAGCTTTCTTT.

This chain uses TRBV29-1 with TRBJ1-2; a possible D gene is TRBD1 (5 bases). Trimming shortened V by 4 bases and J by 7 bases, and 13 bases separated the two germline ends. Germline CDR1 and CDR2: SQVTM and ANQGSEA. The CDR3 has 12 residues. This CDR3 reads CSVVGGVSGYTF. CDR3 nucleotide sequence: TGCAGCGTTGTTGGAGGGGTTAGTGGCTACACCTTC. The full variable domain, its missing parts supplied by reference TRBV29-1 and TRBJ1-2, is SAVISQKPSRDICQRGTSLTIQCQVDSQVTMMFWYRQQPGQSLTLIATANQGSEATYESGFVIDKFPISRPNLTFSTLTVSNMSPEDSSIYLCSVVGGVSGYTFGSGTRLTVV.

The J gene is TRBJ2-2, the V gene TRBV12-5; 7 bases align to TRBD1. Germline CDR1 LGHNT, CDR2 FRNRAP. There are 16 residues in the CDR3. V dropped 0 bases and J dropped 0; count of bases not matched to a gene: 1. Here the CDR3 DNA reads TGTGCTAGTGGTTTGGTACAGGGGACGAACACCGGGGAGCTGTTTTTT. This sequence encodes CASGLVQGTNTGELFF.

This clone was found a few times. The rearrangement uses TRBV10-3 and TRBJ1-6; D is perhaps TRBD1 (6 bases). CDR1 is ENHRY, CDR2 SYGVKD, per germline. Trimming removed 0 bases from V and 0 bases from J, with 9 bases in between. The CDR3 has 17 residues. The CDR3 sequence is CAISESKDSSYNSPLHF. The CDR3 region has the DNA TGTGCCATCAGTGAGTCGAAGGACAGCTCCTATAATTCACCCCTCCACTTT.

The rearrangement uses TRBV13 and TRBJ1-4; D gene unclear. The CDR3 runs 15 residues. CDR1 and CDR2 (germline): PRHDT, FYEKMQ (reference sequence). V dropped 4 bases and J dropped 4 bases, with 13 bases sitting between them. CDR3 DNA: TGTGCCAGCAGCTCCCTAGGGAGACTTAATGAAAAACTGTTTTTT. It codes for CASSSLGRLNEKLFF.

Relative to its sample, this clone is medium-sized. The chain has TRBV5-1 and TRBJ1-2, with D unresolved. This CDR3 contains 16 residues. The V end was cut by 0 bases, the J end by 4 bases, with 16 bases between. Germline V gene lookup returns CDR1 SGHRS and CDR2 YFSETQ. The CDR3 DNA is TGCGCCAGCAGCTTGGCCACGAGGGTTCTGCCCTATGGCTACACCTTC. Translating gives CASSLATRVLPYGYTF. Drawing the rest from reference TRBV5-1 and TRBJ1-2, the complete variable domain is KAGVTQTPRYLIKTRGQQVTLSCSPISGHRSVSWYQQTPGQGLQFLFEYFSETQRNKGNFPGRFSGRQFSNSRSEMNVSTLELGDSALYLCASSLATRVLPYGYTFGSGTRLTVV.

About this clone itself: Germline and junction disagree at one end, which may indicate a read error. The rearrangement joins TRBV7-9 to TRBJ2-1, with D possibly being TRBD2 (5 bases). The CDR3 extends over 12 amino acids. The germline V gene encodes CDR1 SEHNR and CDR2 FQNEAQ (reference sequence). CDR3: CASSGNGGPCVF. The CDR3 region has the DNA TGTGCCAGCAGCGGCAATGGAGGTCCATGCGTCTTC.

The chain links TRBV11-3 to TRBJ2-1; the match to TRBD2 covers 10 bases. V was pared by 6 bases and J by 4 bases, with 18 bases of the junction left unmatched. From germline, CDR1 is SGHNT and CDR2 YENEEA. The CDR3 length is 19 residues. CDR3 protein: CASRYLLLTGTSVYNEQFF. The CDR3, as DNA: TGTGCCAGCAGGTACCTCCTTCTCACCGGGACTAGCGTATACAATGAGCAGTTCTTC.

This clone has just a few counts. This rearrangement joins TRBV28 to TRBJ2-5; D is ambiguous. The CDR3 is made up of 14 amino acids. The V gene lost 8 bases and the J gene lost 4 bases, with 17 bases spanning the gap. CDR1 and CDR2 (germline): MDHEN, SYDVKM. In DNA form, the CDR3 reads TGTGCCAGCTTCCGGGCCTACACCGGAGAGACCCAGTACTTC. Translated, it gives CASFRAYTGETQYF.

The CDR3 DNA reads TGTGCCTGCCTAGGCGCTGAAGCTTTCTTT. This encodes CACLGAEAFF. This chain connects TRBV30 to TRBJ1-1; D gene unclear. The V gene's germline CDR1 is GTSNPN and CDR2 SVGIG (reference sequence). Deletions cut 6 bases from V and 6 bases from J, with 8 bases between. This CDR3 is 10 amino acids long. Variable domain in full (rest from reference TRBV30 and TRBJ1-1): SQTIHQWPATLVQPVGSPLSLECTVEGTSNPNLYWYRQAAGRGLQLLFYSVGIGQISSEVPQNLSASRPQDRQFILSSKKLLLSDSGFYLCACLGAEAFFGQGTRLTVV.